These 2 T cell receptor beta chains were all obtained from the same sample, sequenced in a study of identical twins. TCRdb independently ran MiXCR on the 5' RACE reads; one entry per CDR3 protein. This repertoire shows under 350,000 distinct CDR3 sequences, around 9.7% found once; its top ten account for about 7.1%. This sample was also put to use in a study of yellow fever vaccine responses in identical twins.

Sample: CD8+ T cells sorted from blood. The receptors originated from a woman between 18 and 30 years old in good health.

This clonotype was picked up many times. The chain recombines TRBV9 with TRBJ1-4, with D perhaps matching TRBD1 (5 bases). The germline V gene has CDR1 SGDLS and CDR2 YYNGEE. Deletions cut 0 bases from V and 8 bases from J, with 14 bases between. The CDR3 covers 15 residues. The CDR3 DNA sequence: TGTGCCAGCAGCGTAGACGGGTCCTGGGGGGAAAAACTGTTTTTT. Its translation is CASSVDGSWGEKLFF. Drawing the rest from reference TRBV9 and TRBJ1-4, the complete variable domain is DSGVTQTPKHLITATGQRVTLRCSPRSGDLSVYWYQQSLDQGLQFLIQYYNGEERAKGNILERFSAQQFPDLHSELNLSSLELGDSALYFCASSVDGSWGEKLFFGSGTQLSVL.

This clonotype came up many times. The chain has TRBV20-1 and TRBJ2-7; TRBD2 agrees at 11 bases. The CDR3 is 17 residues long. The germline V gene has CDR1 DFQATT and CDR2 SNEGSKA (reference sequence). V lost 6 bases and J lost 1; bases outside the gene matches: 14. CDR3 region: CSAPTLPGTSGSYEQYF. The CDR3 DNA is TGCAGTGCGCCAACCTTACCTGGGACTAGCGGTTCCTACGAGCAGTACTTC.